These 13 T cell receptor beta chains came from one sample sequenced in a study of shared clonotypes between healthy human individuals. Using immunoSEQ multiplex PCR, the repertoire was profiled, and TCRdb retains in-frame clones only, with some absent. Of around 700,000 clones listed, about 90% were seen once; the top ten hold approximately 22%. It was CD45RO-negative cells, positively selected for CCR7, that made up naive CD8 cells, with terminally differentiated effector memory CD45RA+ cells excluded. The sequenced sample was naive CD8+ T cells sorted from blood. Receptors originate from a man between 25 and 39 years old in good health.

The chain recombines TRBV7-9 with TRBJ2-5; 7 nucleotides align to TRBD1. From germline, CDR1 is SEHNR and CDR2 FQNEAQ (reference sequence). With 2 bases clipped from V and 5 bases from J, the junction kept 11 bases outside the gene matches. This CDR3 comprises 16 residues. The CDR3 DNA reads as TGTGCCAGCAGCTTACTCTCTGACAGGGTAGGGGAGACCCAGTACTTC. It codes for CASSLLSDRVGETQYF.

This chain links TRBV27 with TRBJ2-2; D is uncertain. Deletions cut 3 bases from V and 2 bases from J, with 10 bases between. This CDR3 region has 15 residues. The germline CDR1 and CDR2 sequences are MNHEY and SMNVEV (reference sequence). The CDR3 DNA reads TGTGCCAGCAGTTTTGGGCAGACTAACACCGGGGAGCTGTTTTTT. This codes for CASSFGQTNTGELFF.

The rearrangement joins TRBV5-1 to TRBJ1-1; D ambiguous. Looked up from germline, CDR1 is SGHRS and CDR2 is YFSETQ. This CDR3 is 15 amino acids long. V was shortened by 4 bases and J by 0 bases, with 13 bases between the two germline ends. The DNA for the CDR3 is TGCGCCAGCAGCGTTCGCGGTAGCGTGAACACTGAAGCTTTCTTT. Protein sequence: CASSVRGSVNTEAFF.

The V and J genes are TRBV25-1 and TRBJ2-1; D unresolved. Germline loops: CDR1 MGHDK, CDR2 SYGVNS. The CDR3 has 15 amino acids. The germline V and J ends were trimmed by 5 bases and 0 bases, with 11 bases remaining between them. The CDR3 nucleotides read TGTGCCAGCAGTCTACAGTCCGACTCCTACAATGAGCAGTTCTTC. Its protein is CASSLQSDSYNEQFF.

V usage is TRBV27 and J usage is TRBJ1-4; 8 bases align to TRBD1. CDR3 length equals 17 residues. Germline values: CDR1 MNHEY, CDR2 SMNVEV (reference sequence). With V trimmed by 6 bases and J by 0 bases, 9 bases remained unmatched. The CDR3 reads CASSHSGQGTTNEKLFF. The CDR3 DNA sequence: TGTGCCAGCAGCCACTCCGGACAGGGTACAACTAATGAAAAACTGTTTTTT.

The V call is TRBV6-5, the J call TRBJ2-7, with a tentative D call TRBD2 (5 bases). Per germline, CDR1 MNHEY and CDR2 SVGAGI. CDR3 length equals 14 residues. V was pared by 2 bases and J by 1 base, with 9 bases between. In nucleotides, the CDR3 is TGTGCCAGCAGTTACAGTGGAGGTTCCTACGAGCAGTACTTC. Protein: CASSYSGGSYEQYF.

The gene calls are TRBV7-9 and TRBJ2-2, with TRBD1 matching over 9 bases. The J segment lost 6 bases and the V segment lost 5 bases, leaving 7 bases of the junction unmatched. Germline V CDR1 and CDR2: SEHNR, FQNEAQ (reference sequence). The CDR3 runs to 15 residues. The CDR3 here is CASSAGTGLAGELFF. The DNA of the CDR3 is TGTGCCAGCAGCGCCGGGACAGGGTTGGCCGGGGAGCTGTTTTTT.

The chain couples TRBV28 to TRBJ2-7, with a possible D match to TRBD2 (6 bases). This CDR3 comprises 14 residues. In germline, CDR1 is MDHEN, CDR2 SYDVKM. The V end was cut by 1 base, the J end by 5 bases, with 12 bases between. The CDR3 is CASSLFAERDEQYF. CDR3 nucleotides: TGTGCCAGCAGTTTATTTGCGGAGCGGGACGAGCAGTACTTC.

CDR3 protein: CASSLTGTTTSNEQFF. CDR3 coding DNA: TGTGCCAGCAGTTTAACCGGGACTACGACTAGCAATGAGCAGTTCTTC. V is TRBV28 and J is TRBJ2-1, with 7 bases lining up with TRBD2. Germline V gene lookup returns CDR1 MDHEN and CDR2 SYDVKM. This CDR3 is 16 amino acids long. V was clipped by 2 bases and J by 6 bases; unmatched bases: 10.

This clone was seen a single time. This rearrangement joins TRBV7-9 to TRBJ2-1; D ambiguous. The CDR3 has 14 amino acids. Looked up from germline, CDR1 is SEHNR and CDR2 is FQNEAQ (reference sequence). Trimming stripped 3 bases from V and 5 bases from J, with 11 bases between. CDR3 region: CASSLLPANNEQFF. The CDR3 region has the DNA TGTGCCAGCAGCTTGCTCCCCGCTAACAATGAGCAGTTCTTC.

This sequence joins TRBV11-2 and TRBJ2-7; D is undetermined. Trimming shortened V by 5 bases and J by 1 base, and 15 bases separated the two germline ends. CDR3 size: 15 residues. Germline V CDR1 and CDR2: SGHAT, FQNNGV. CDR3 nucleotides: TGTGCCAGCAGCCCAACGCTGACAAATTCCTACGAGCAGTACTTC. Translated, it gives CASSPTLTNSYEQYF.

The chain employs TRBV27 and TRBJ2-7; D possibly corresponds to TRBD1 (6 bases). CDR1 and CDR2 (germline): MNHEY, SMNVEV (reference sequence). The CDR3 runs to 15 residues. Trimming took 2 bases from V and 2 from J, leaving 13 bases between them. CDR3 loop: CASSLEQGLAYEQYF. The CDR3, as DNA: TGTGCCAGCAGTTTAGAACAGGGCCTCGCCTACGAGCAGTACTTC.

The CDR3 nucleotides are TGTGCCAGCAGCTTAATGGGGGGACAGCCCCAGCATTTT. It translates to CASSLMGGQPQHF. The chain couples TRBV7-9 to TRBJ1-5; tentatively, D is TRBD1 (5 bases). There are 13 residues in the CDR3. The germline V gene has CDR1 SEHNR and CDR2 FQNEAQ (reference sequence). Trimming removed 2 bases from V and 7 bases from J, with 9 bases in between.